The 11 T cell receptor beta chains in this list originate from one sample, sequenced in a study of T cell responses to AZD1222 COVID-19 vaccine. Clones were sequenced by immunoSEQ multiplex PCR, and TCRdb holds only the in-frame ones, with some missing. The sample holds about 130,000 clones, over 75% seen once. This specimen was peripheral blood, taken on day 0 of AZD1222 vaccination. Source of these receptors: an adult in good health.

This sequence joins TRBV19 and TRBJ2-2; 9 nucleotides match TRBD1. V was clipped by 6 bases and J by 4 bases; unmatched bases: 6. The CDR3 sequence is 15 residues long. From germline, CDR1 is LNHDA and CDR2 SQIVND (reference sequence). The CDR3 reads CASRTGGAGTGELFF. The CDR3 nucleotides read TGTGCCAGTAGAACAGGGGGCGCGGGCACCGGGGAGCTGTTTTTT.

The chain couples TRBV6-5 to TRBJ2-7; possibly TRBD2 for D (6 bases). V lost 2 bases to trimming and J lost 3 bases, with 11 bases between them. CDR1 and CDR2 (germline): MNHEY, SVGAGI. The CDR3 runs to 14 residues. The DNA of the CDR3 is TGTGCCAGCAGTTACGGCGGGGAGAACTACGAGCAGTACTTC. Encoded protein: CASSYGGENYEQYF.

As to this clone: Other DNA sequences in this specimen translate into the identical CDR3. The CDR3 loop is CASSLYNEQFF. CDR3 bases: TGTGCCAGCAGTTTATATAATGAGCAGTTCTTC. The chain combines TRBV27 with TRBJ2-1; D unclear. Trimming left V 1 base short and J 7 bases short, with 2 bases between. The CDR3 covers 11 residues. The germline V gene has CDR1 MNHEY and CDR2 SMNVEV (reference sequence).

This chain joins TRBV5-5 and TRBJ1-1; weak D call: TRBD1 (5 bases). This CDR3 has 16 residues. In germline, CDR1 is SGHKS, CDR2 YYEKEE (reference sequence). V was trimmed by 0 bases and J by 2 bases, leaving 14 bases between them. In DNA form, the CDR3 reads TGTGCCAGCAGCTTGGGGGGGTCTAGAACCAACACTGAAGCTTTCTTT. Translated, it gives CASSLGGSRTNTEAFF.

This clone was seen a few times. The chain is built from TRBV9 and TRBJ1-1; perhaps TRBD1 as D (5 bases). Trimming pared 1 base from V and 2 bases from J, leaving 15 bases between. The length of the CDR3 is 16 residues. CDR1 is SGDLS, CDR2 YYNGEE, per germline. The CDR3 spells CASSVSDRRGNTEAFF. Written as DNA, the CDR3 is TGTGCCAGCAGCGTAAGCGACAGACGAGGAAACACTGAAGCTTTCTTT.

The V gene is TRBV3-1 (or the pseudogene TRBV3-2), the J gene TRBJ2-5, with D unclear. Trimming stripped 0 bases from V and 5 bases from J, with 10 bases between. This CDR3 has 14 residues. Germline V gives CDR1 LGHDT, CDR2 YNNKEL (reference sequence). CDR3 sequence reads: CASSQDLVQETQYF. The CDR3 DNA sequence: TGTGCCAGCAGCCAAGATCTAGTCCAGGAGACCCAGTACTTC.

The rearrangement links TRBV28 to TRBJ2-2; unclear D gene. The CDR3 runs 11 residues. The V end lost 3 bases, the J end lost 7 bases, and 3 bases lay between the germline ends. The germline V gene has CDR1 MDHEN and CDR2 SYDVKM. This CDR3 is CASSFYGELFF. CDR3 nucleotides: TGTGCCAGCAGTTTTTACGGGGAGCTGTTTTTT.

This chain joins TRBV4-2 and TRBJ2-3; 10 bases are shared with TRBD2. Germline CDR1 LGHNA, CDR2 YNFKEQ. The V gene end was trimmed by 4 bases and the J gene end by 5 bases; junction bases not matched to a gene: 12. The length of the CDR3 is 17 residues. The CDR3 reads CASSRSHTSGVVDTQYF. CDR3 DNA: TGTGCCAGCAGCCGGAGCCACACTAGCGGGGTAGTAGATACGCAGTATTTT.

This clone was recorded only once. The chain is built from TRBV2 and TRBJ1-5; D unresolved. Germline CDR1 SNHLY, CDR2 FYNNEI. The CDR3 is 15 residues long. The ends were cut back, 6 bases at V and 5 bases at J, with 17 bases in the middle. The CDR3 sequence: CASRDRTAPHQPQHF. The CDR3 region has the DNA TGTGCCAGCAGAGACCGGACGGCGCCCCATCAGCCCCAGCATTTT.

The CDR3 protein is CASSPRTSGGFDEQFF. CDR3 DNA sequence: TGCGCCAGCAGCCCACGGACTAGCGGGGGTTTCGATGAGCAGTTCTTC. The chain links TRBV4-3 to TRBJ2-1, with 13 bases that match TRBD2. The CDR3 is 16 amino acids. J gave up 8 bases and V 4 bases, and 8 bases lay outside the gene matches. Germline CDR1 and CDR2: LGHNA and YSLEER.

The chain is built from TRBV7-9 and TRBJ1-4; the match to TRBD1 covers 11 bases. The CDR3 consists of 15 residues. Germline V gene sequence: CDR1 SEHNR, CDR2 FQNEAQ (reference sequence). V lost 4 bases to trimming and J lost 5 bases; unmatched junction nucleotides: 3. CDR3: CASSYGTGGNEKLFF. CDR3 DNA: TGTGCCAGCAGCTACGGGACAGGGGGGAATGAAAAACTGTTTTTT.